Following are 30 T cell receptor beta chains from one sample sequenced in a study of Graves' ophthalmopathy and Graves' hyperthyroidism (dated 2018 in TCRdb). The reads were generated on an Illumina HiSeq 2000. For repertoire sequencing, the TCR beta CDR3 regions were amplified from RNA transcripts. A first-round RT-PCR used HTBI primers with the Qiagen OneStep RT-PCR kit, followed by a second-round multiplex PCR, size selection and purification. Clones were called with MiXCR by TCRdb after fastp trimmed the public reads at Q25, and only in-frame beta chains were retained. Identical CDR3 proteins give one entry, which carries the most common genes and DNA. The sample contains roughly 600,000 distinct CDR3 sequences, approximately 37% of them found a single time. The ten top clones hold 3.5% to 5% of the sample. The material sequenced was peripheral blood or thyroid tissue (not recorded which). These receptors came from an adult man with Graves' hyperthyroidism.

This clonotype was seen at least ten times. The chain employs TRBV19 and TRBJ1-5; D is unresolved. Germline assignment: CDR1 LNHDA and CDR2 SQIVND (reference sequence). The CDR3 covers 14 residues. Deletions cut 6 bases from V and 0 bases from J, with 9 bases between. CDR3 in DNA: TGTGCCAGTAGAACAGACTATAGCAATCAGCCCCAGCATTTT. This sequence encodes CASRTDYSNQPQHF.

This clonotype was counted a few times. J is TRBJ2-5 and V is TRBV5-8; D call uncertain. This CDR3 region has 13 residues. The germline V gene has CDR1 SGHTS and CDR2 YDEGEE. V shed 3 bases and J shed 5 bases, with 11 bases lying between them. This CDR3 is CASSYWQAETQYF. DNA of the CDR3: TGTGCCAGCAGCTACTGGCAGGCGGAGACCCAGTACTTC.

This clonotype was recorded many times. V is TRBV6-6 and J is TRBJ2-7; 12 bases are shared with TRBD2. From germline, CDR1 is MNHNY and CDR2 SVGAGI (reference sequence). This CDR3 has 14 amino acids. The ends lost 6 bases at V and 4 bases at J; junction bases unmatched: 4. As DNA, the CDR3 is TGTGCCAGCAGCGCGGGACTAGCGGGTTACGAGCAGTACTTC. It yields the protein CASSAGLAGYEQYF.

This clonotype was found many times. The genes are TRBV5-1 and TRBJ2-7; D is undetermined. CDR1 and CDR2 from the germline V gene are SGHRS and YFSETQ. There are 11 residues in the CDR3. V was pared by 1 base and J by 6 bases, with 5 bases between. The CDR3 sequence: CASSLQGEQYF. In DNA, the CDR3 is TGCGCCAGCAGCTTGCAAGGCGAGCAGTACTTC.

This clonotype was recorded a few times. V usage is TRBV5-1 and J usage is TRBJ1-5, with TRBD1 as a possible D gene (5 bases). V lost 4 bases to trimming and J lost 11 bases, with 19 bases between them. This CDR3 spans 14 amino acids. From germline, CDR1 is SGHRS and CDR2 YFSETQ. This CDR3 is CASSDGTNQETQHF. The CDR3 bases are TGCGCCAGCAGCGACGGGACGAACCAAGAGACCCAGCATTTT.

Ten or more counts support this clonotype. The CDR3 sequence: CASSLGDTTYEQYF. The CDR3 DNA reads TGTGCCAGCAGCTTAGGGGACACTACCTACGAGCAGTACTTC. The V call is TRBV7-6, the J call TRBJ2-7; D perhaps matches TRBD1 (6 bases). The CDR3 contains 14 residues. The germline V and J ends were trimmed by 1 base and 2 bases, with 9 bases remaining between them. Germline assignment: CDR1 SGHVS and CDR2 FNYEAQ.

A remark on this clonotype: In this CDR3 the conserved last residue, phenylalanine or tryptophan, is missing, so a read error is likely. This rearrangement joins TRBV5-6 to TRBJ1-1, with 8 bases lining up with TRBD1. CDR3 length: 16 amino acids. Germline V gene sequence: CDR1 SGHDT, CDR2 YYEEEE. The V and J ends lost 4 bases and 7 bases, in that order; junction bases with no gene match: 15. CDR3 DNA sequence: TGTGCCAGCAGCCCGGTCCCCGGGACAGGACCATTTGAAGCTTTCCTT. It yields the protein CASSPVPGTGPFEAFL.

This clonotype was counted between two and nine times. The CDR3 here is CASSQGGYKQYF. The CDR3 DNA reads as TGTGCCAGCAGCCAAGGGGGGTACAAGCAGTACTTC. The rearrangement joins TRBV3-1 to TRBJ2-7; D might be TRBD1 or TRBD2, each matching 5 bases. Trimming stripped 1 base from V and 8 bases from J, with 9 bases between. From germline, CDR1 is LGHDT and CDR2 YNNKEL (reference sequence). The length of the CDR3 is 12 residues.

This clonotype was detected many times. CDR3 nucleotides: TGTGCCAGCAGCGTAGGGTCTGACGGGTACACTGAAGCTTTCTTT. Translating it yields CASSVGSDGYTEAFF. The gene calls are TRBV9 and TRBJ1-1; the D is unclear. Between the trimmed V and J ends, which lost 0 bases and 3 bases, there was a span of 12 bases. This CDR3 comprises 15 residues. Germline V gene lookup returns CDR1 SGDLS and CDR2 YYNGEE.

There are a few counts of this clonotype. The V and J genes are TRBV7-9 and TRBJ2-7, with D maybe TRBD2 (6 bases). The CDR3 is made up of 14 amino acids. V lost 9 bases to trimming and J lost 1 base, with 16 bases between them. Germline values: CDR1 SEHNR, CDR2 FQNEAQ (reference sequence). The CDR3 DNA is TGTGCCAGTTATCCCGGGGACTTTTCCTACGAGCAGTACTTC. It translates to CASYPGDFSYEQYF.

This clonotype came up many times. The chain is built from TRBV29-1 and TRBJ1-1, with unresolved D. The CDR3 loop spans 13 amino acids. Germline V lookup: CDR1 SQVTM, CDR2 ANQGSEA. V shed 5 bases and J shed 6 bases, with 16 bases lying between them. CDR3 region: CSVLRAGSAEAFF. The CDR3 coding sequence is TGCAGCGTTCTTCGAGCGGGGTCGGCTGAAGCTTTCTTT. Based on the CDR3 plus reference TRBV29-1 and TRBJ1-1, the full variable domain is SAVISQKPSRDICQRGTSLTIQCQVDSQVTMMFWYRQQPGQSLTLIATANQGSEATYESGFVIDKFPISRPNLTFSTLTVSNMSPEDSSIYLCSVLRAGSAEAFFGQGTRLTVV.

Regarding this clonotype: Possible read error: a much larger clone is one base away. The CDR3 DNA sequence: TGCGCCAGCAGTGACAATCCCCAAATCGGCCAGCTGAACACTGAAGCTCTCTTT. This sequence encodes CASSDNPQIGQLNTEALF. The genes are TRBV10-2 and TRBJ1-1; D remains ambiguous. The CDR3 length is 18 residues. CDR1 WSHSY and CDR2 SAAADI come from the germline V gene.

This clonotype showed up just once. This sequence joins TRBV15 and TRBJ2-7, with 10 bases matching TRBD1. With 3 bases clipped from V and 3 bases from J, the junction kept 8 bases outside the gene matches. CDR1 LNHNV and CDR2 YYDKDF come from the germline V gene (reference sequence). The CDR3 spans 16 residues. In nucleotides, the CDR3 is TGTGCCACCAGCAGTTCCCCCCGGGACAGGGGCTACGAGCAGTACTTC. Protein: CATSSSPRDRGYEQYF.

This clonotype was counted at least ten times. The rearrangement joins TRBV29-1 to TRBJ1-2, with D uncertain. V was trimmed by 3 bases and J by 6 bases, leaving 5 bases between them. Looked up from germline, CDR1 is SQVTM and CDR2 is ANQGSEA. The CDR3 runs 10 residues. In nucleotides, the CDR3 is TGCAGCGTTGATACAGATGGCTACACCTTC. As protein: CSVDTDGYTF.

The CDR3 region is CASSRGLSDYGYTF. In nucleotides, the CDR3 is TGTGCCAGCTCTAGGGGGTTGTCTGACTATGGCTACACCTTC. The chain has TRBV12-3 or TRBV12-4 and TRBJ1-2; the D gene is possibly TRBD1 (6 bases). The CDR3 extends over 14 amino acids. The V and J ends lost 8 bases and 3 bases respectively, with 16 bases between them.

The rearrangement uses TRBV2 and TRBJ2-7; TRBD2 matches 8 bases. The V gene end was trimmed by 4 bases and the J gene end by 3 bases; junction bases not matched to a gene: 8. The CDR3 is 15 residues long. The germline V gene has CDR1 SNHLY and CDR2 FYNNEI. This chain's CDR3 is CASSVGRRGGYEQYF. The CDR3 nucleotides are TGTGCCAGCAGTGTGGGTCGCCGGGGGGGCTACGAGCAGTACTTC.

Many counts were recorded for this clonotype. The chain has TRBV15 and TRBJ1-1; D is perhaps TRBD1 (6 bases). Germline V lookup: CDR1 LNHNV, CDR2 YYDKDF (reference sequence). V was clipped by 2 bases and J by 0 bases, with 13 bases between them. The CDR3 consists of 16 residues. The CDR3 loop reads CATSRPGAIMNTEAFF. Written as DNA, the CDR3 is TGTGCCACCAGCAGACCGGGGGCTATCATGAACACTGAAGCTTTCTTT.

J is TRBJ2-7 and V is TRBV10-3; 9 bases are shared with TRBD2. V shed 2 bases and J 7 bases; nucleotides not matched to a gene: 9. This CDR3 is built from 15 residues. Germline V gives CDR1 ENHRY, CDR2 SYGVKD. CDR3 coding DNA: TGTGCCATCAGTGAGCAGGTAGCGGGAGCGAATGAGCAGTACTTC. Its translation: CAISEQVAGANEQYF.

This clonotype appeared many times. The V and J genes are TRBV6-6 and TRBJ1-1, with 7 bases identical to TRBD1. Trimming at V came to 11 bases and at J to 5 bases, leaving 5 bases not matched to a gene. This CDR3 contains 11 residues. Germline CDR1 MNHNY, CDR2 SVGAGI (reference sequence). CDR3 loop: CAVSQGTEAFF. CDR3 DNA sequence: TGTGCCGTATCACAGGGGACTGAAGCTTTCTTT.

The rearrangement joins TRBV7-9 to TRBJ2-1; TRBD2 agrees at 11 bases. The CDR3 consists of 14 residues. J was trimmed by 5 bases and V by 5 bases; bases with no gene match: 2. The germline V gene encodes CDR1 SEHNR and CDR2 FQNEAQ (reference sequence). The CDR3 protein is CASSGTSGNNEQFF. The CDR3 DNA is TGTGCCAGCAGCGGGACTAGCGGCAACAATGAGCAGTTCTTC.

This clonotype was seen many times. V usage is TRBV29-1 and J usage is TRBJ2-7, with D maybe TRBD1 (6 bases). There are 16 residues in the CDR3. Trimming pared 4 bases from V and 9 bases from J, leaving 28 bases between. The germline CDR1 and CDR2 sequences are SQVTM and ANQGSEA. This CDR3 reads CSVGGLGTNLGGLQYF. The CDR3 DNA sequence: TGCAGCGTTGGAGGCCTGGGGACAAACCTTGGCGGGTTGCAGTACTTC.

This clonotype was counted a few times. The rearrangement links TRBV10-3 to TRBJ1-5; D is possibly TRBD1 (6 bases). The germline V and J ends were trimmed by 2 bases and 4 bases, with 12 bases remaining between them. CDR1 is ENHRY and CDR2 is SYGVKD in the germline V gene. The CDR3 runs 15 residues. The CDR3: CAISERQGGNQPQHF. In DNA form, the CDR3 reads TGTGCCATCAGTGAGCGGCAAGGGGGAAATCAGCCCCAGCATTTT.

J is TRBJ2-7 and V is TRBV5-1; 11 nucleotides line up with TRBD2. CDR3 length equals 16 residues. Germline loops: CDR1 SGHRS, CDR2 YFSETQ. The J segment lost 4 bases and the V segment lost 4 bases, leaving 10 bases of the junction unmatched. The CDR3 loop is CASSPLTSGSSYEQYF. The CDR3 DNA is TGCGCCAGCAGCCCACTTACTAGCGGGAGTAGTTACGAGCAGTACTTC.

J is TRBJ1-4 and V is TRBV29-1, with 8 bases identical to TRBD1. J was trimmed by 8 bases and V by 4 bases; bases with no gene match: 6. This CDR3 has 13 amino acids. Per the germline V gene, CDR1 is SQVTM and CDR2 is ANQGSEA. The CDR3 DNA sequence: TGCAGCGTTGGAGAACAGGGGGGCGAAAAACTGTTTTTT. Residues: CSVGEQGGEKLFF.

This clonotype was detected once. One base away lies a much larger clone, so this may be a sequencing read error. The chain uses TRBV2 and TRBJ1-5, with D unclear. The V gene's germline CDR1 is SNHLY and CDR2 FYNNEI. This CDR3 has 14 amino acids. The CDR3 protein is CAISDGSVNQPQHF. As DNA, the CDR3 is TGTGCCATCAGTGATGGGAGCGTCAATCAGCCCCAGCATTTT. Based on the CDR3 plus reference TRBV2 and TRBJ1-5, the full variable domain is EPEVTQTPSHQVTQMGQEVILRCVPISNHLYFYWYRQILGQKVEFLVSFYNNEISEKSEIFDDQFSVERPDGSNFTLKIRSTKLEDSAMYFCAISDGSVNQPQHFGDGTRLSIL.

This clonotype was detected many times. The chain is built from TRBV5-6 and TRBJ1-2; D possibly corresponds to TRBD1 (6 bases). The CDR3 sequence is 13 residues long. Germline lookup yields CDR1 SGHDT and CDR2 YYEEEE. Trimming removed 4 bases at V and 2 bases at J, with 9 bases between. The CDR3 is CASSPGENYGYTF. CDR3 in DNA: TGTGCCAGCAGCCCAGGGGAGAACTATGGCTACACCTTC.

Many counts were recorded for this clonotype. The rearrangement joins TRBV20-1 to TRBJ1-5, with D possibly matching TRBD1 (6 bases). CDR3 size: 14 residues. Germline V gene data show CDR1 as DFQATT and CDR2 as SNEGSKA (reference sequence). Trimming stripped 2 bases from V and 4 bases from J, with 12 bases between. This chain's CDR3 is CSARWGAPNQPQHF. The CDR3 nucleotides are TGCAGTGCTAGATGGGGGGCCCCTAATCAGCCCCAGCATTTT.

This clonotype was recorded at least ten times. The chain links TRBV14 to TRBJ2-7; a weak D match, TRBD1 (6 bases). The germline V and J ends were trimmed by 5 bases and 3 bases, with 11 bases remaining between them. The CDR3 has 13 amino acids. Germline CDR1 is SGHDN and CDR2 is FVKESK. The CDR3 reads CASSWGQFYEQYF. CDR3 in DNA: TGTGCCAGCAGCTGGGGGCAATTCTACGAGCAGTACTTC.

Concerning this clonotype: One end of the junction does not line up with germline, which may come from a read error. The V and J genes are TRBV10-3 and TRBJ1-2; D possibly corresponds to TRBD1 (6 bases). The CDR3 sequence is 12 residues long. Germline values: CDR1 ENHRY, CDR2 SYGVKD. CDR3 protein: CAISDRNDGYAF. For the CDR3, the DNA is TGTGCCATCAGCGACAGGAACGATGGCTACGCCTTC.

The J gene is TRBJ2-1, the V gene TRBV20-1; TRBD2 agrees at 10 bases. Unmatched junction bases numbered 6, after V lost 1 base and J lost 3 bases. Germline V gene sequence: CDR1 DFQATT, CDR2 SNEGSKA (reference sequence). The CDR3 contains 16 residues. CDR3 protein: CSARAGLAGDYNEQFF. CDR3 in DNA: TGCAGTGCTAGAGCAGGGCTAGCGGGGGACTACAATGAGCAGTTCTTC.